Listed here are 17 T cell receptor beta chains from one sample, sequenced in a study of blood T cell repertoires in COVID-19. The assay was immunoSEQ multiplex PCR, and TCRdb's table has in-frame clones only and misses some. The table records 450,000 to 500,000 clones, roughly 90% of them present only once. Material: PBMCs or T cells enriched from blood (not recorded which). The receptors shown here come from a woman aged 18-29 years who had recovered from COVID-19.

The rearrangement joins TRBV18 to TRBJ2-2; TRBD2 agrees at 8 bases. Per germline, CDR1 KGHSH and CDR2 LQKENI. Trimming cost V 4 bases and J 2 bases; bases outside gene matches: 6. This CDR3 region has 16 residues. The CDR3 loop reads CASSQSGGANTGELFF. CDR3 DNA sequence: TGTGCCAGCTCACAGAGCGGGGGAGCCAACACCGGGGAGCTGTTTTTT.

The V gene is TRBV19, the J gene TRBJ2-2, with a tentative D call TRBD1 (5 bases). Germline V gives CDR1 LNHDA, CDR2 SQIVND (reference sequence). V lost 5 bases and J 7 bases, leaving 11 bases between the germline ends. The CDR3 loop spans 13 amino acids. For the CDR3, the DNA is TGTGCCAGTAGTCCAGCTCAGGGCGGGGAGCTGTTTTTT. Encoded protein: CASSPAQGGELFF.

This chain uses TRBV7-3 with TRBJ2-2; TRBD2 agrees at 9 bases. The germline gives CDR1 SGHTA, CDR2 FQGTGA. The CDR3 consists of 15 residues. V lost 5 bases, J lost 5 bases, and 6 bases stayed unmatched. The CDR3 spells CASSPGAGGTGELFF. The CDR3 DNA reads as TGTGCCAGCAGCCCCGGAGCGGGGGGAACCGGGGAGCTGTTTTTT.

The chain employs TRBV9 and TRBJ2-2, with TRBD1 matching 8 bases. Germline loops: CDR1 SGDLS, CDR2 YYNGEE. This CDR3 comprises 17 residues. Trimming cost V 4 bases and J 0 bases; bases outside gene matches: 8. This CDR3 reads CASSPDRGTTNTGELFF. The CDR3 nucleotides are TGTGCCAGCAGCCCTGACAGGGGAACAACGAACACCGGGGAGCTGTTTTTT.

The chain joins TRBV2 to TRBJ1-2; D possibly corresponds to TRBD1 (5 bases). This CDR3 has 14 amino acids. Germline V gene lookup returns CDR1 SNHLY and CDR2 FYNNEI. Trimming stripped 4 bases from V and 3 bases from J, with 12 bases between. CDR3 region: CASSGMVRDYGYTF. Written as DNA, the CDR3 is TGTGCCAGCAGTGGAATGGTCAGGGACTATGGCTACACCTTC.

V gene TRBV2 combines with J gene TRBJ2-7; D might be TRBD1 (5 bases). This CDR3 region has 14 residues. CDR1 and CDR2 (germline): SNHLY, FYNNEI. With 5 bases removed from V and 2 bases from J, the gap between germline ends came to 13 bases. The DNA of the CDR3 is TGTGCCAGCAGTTTGCGCCGACAGACCTACGAGCAGTACTTC. It codes for CASSLRRQTYEQYF. The variable domain in full, completed from reference TRBV2 and TRBJ2-7, reads EPEVTQTPSHQVTQMGQEVILRCVPISNHLYFYWYRQILGQKVEFLVSFYNNEISEKSEIFDDQFSVERPDGSNFTLKIRSTKLEDSAMYFCASSLRRQTYEQYFGPGTRLTVT.

The table lists this clone with a count of one. The gene calls are TRBV27 and TRBJ2-6, with D perhaps matching TRBD2 (6 bases). Germline V CDR1 and CDR2: MNHEY, SMNVEV (reference sequence). CDR3 size: 17 residues. With 4 bases removed from V and 2 bases from J, the gap between germline ends came to 15 bases. The CDR3 nucleotides are TGTGCCAGCAGTTCCACGGGACTCTCCCCTGGGGCCAACGTCCTGACTTTC. It yields the protein CASSSTGLSPGANVLTF.

The chain employs TRBV7-2 and TRBJ2-7; TRBD2 agrees at 11 bases. The CDR3 sequence is 17 residues long. V shed 5 bases, J shed 0 bases, and the junction held 9 bases outside the gene matches. Germline CDR1 SGHTA, CDR2 FQGNSA. The CDR3 sequence is CASSRTLAGVHSYEQYF. DNA of the CDR3: TGTGCCAGCAGCCGCACACTAGCGGGGGTCCACTCCTACGAGCAGTACTTC.

The rearrangement joins TRBV2 to TRBJ1-5, with D possibly TRBD1 on 5 matching bases. Germline V gives CDR1 SNHLY, CDR2 FYNNEI. The length of the CDR3 is 14 residues. V was trimmed by 4 bases and J by 7 bases, leaving 14 bases between them. The CDR3 nucleotides read TGTGCCAGCAGTGGGGAGCAGGGAGGGCAGCCCCAGCATTTT. This codes for CASSGEQGGQPQHF.

V usage is TRBV2 and J usage is TRBJ1-2; 8 bases are shared with TRBD1. This CDR3 is 15 amino acids long. After removal of 4 bases from V and 8 bases from J, the junction contained 12 bases not matched to a gene. The germline V gene has CDR1 SNHLY and CDR2 FYNNEI. The CDR3 DNA sequence: TGTGCCAGCAGTGGAGACAACAGGGGGGAAAGGGGCTACACCTTC. Translated: CASSGDNRGERGYTF.

A note on this clone: The same CDR3 arises from other DNA sequences in this sample as well. The rearrangement uses TRBV2 and TRBJ1-1; 8 bases align to TRBD1. Germline V gene data show CDR1 as SNHLY and CDR2 as FYNNEI. This CDR3 contains 13 residues. V dropped 7 bases and J dropped 2; count of bases not matched to a gene: 3. Here the CDR3 reads CASKGQVNTEAFF. CDR3 DNA sequence: TGTGCCAGCAAGGGACAGGTAAACACTGAAGCTTTCTTT. Full variable domain (rest looked up from reference TRBV2 and TRBJ1-1): EPEVTQTPSHQVTQMGQEVILRCVPISNHLYFYWYRQILGQKVEFLVSFYNNEISEKSEIFDDQFSVERPDGSNFTLKIRSTKLEDSAMYFCASKGQVNTEAFFGQGTRLTVV.

CDR3 nucleotides: TGTGCCAGCAGTCTACAGAGCTATGGCTACACCTTC. Encoded protein: CASSLQSYGYTF. The rearrangement uses TRBV2 and TRBJ1-2; D gene ambiguous. From germline, CDR1 is SNHLY and CDR2 FYNNEI. The CDR3 covers 12 residues. V was pared by 5 bases and J by 4 bases, with 8 bases between.

This chain links TRBV6-5 with TRBJ1-2, with D hard to call. This CDR3 comprises 15 residues. Germline loops: CDR1 MNHEY, CDR2 SVGAGI. Trimming shortened V by 4 bases and J by 1 base, and 13 bases separated the two germline ends. DNA of the CDR3: TGTGCCAGCAGTTCCCTAAGGGAGTATAACTATGGCTACACCTTC. This sequence encodes CASSSLREYNYGYTF.

The genes are TRBV24-1 and TRBJ2-5; perhaps TRBD2 as D (5 bases). V was clipped by 4 bases and J by 5 bases, with 10 bases between them. Germline-derived CDR1 and CDR2 are KGHDR and SFDVKD. The CDR3 spans 13 residues. CDR3 DNA sequence: TGTGCCACCAGTGAGGTTGGGGAGGAGACCCAGTACTTC. Translated, it gives CATSEVGEETQYF.

CDR3 coding DNA: TGTGCCTGGAGTGTTGGTTCAGGCCACTTCGCGGGAATGAACACTGAAGCTTTCTTT. It codes for CAWSVGSGHFAGMNTEAFF. The chain is built from TRBV30 and TRBJ1-1; D uncertain. Germline CDR1 and CDR2: GTSNPN and SVGIG (reference sequence). The CDR3 length is 19 residues. Trimming stripped 0 bases from V and 0 bases from J, with 23 bases between.

In this sample, this clone turned up a few times. The chain recombines TRBV5-4 with TRBJ2-3; 9 nucleotides align to TRBD2. From germline, CDR1 is SGHNT and CDR2 YYREEE (reference sequence). CDR3 length equals 14 residues. The V segment lost 5 bases and the J segment 9 bases; nucleotides outside the gene matches: 10. The CDR3 loop reads CASSGGPSGETQYF. The CDR3 DNA reads TGTGCCAGCAGTGGGGGGCCTAGCGGGGAGACGCAGTATTTT.

The chain is built from TRBV21-1 and TRBJ2-7; the tabulated D call, TRBD2, remains unverified against the DNA. TRBV21-1 is tagged as a pseudogene. The CDR3 is made up of 16 amino acids. The CDR3 DNA sequence: TGTGCCAGCAGCAAAGTGGGGGGGCGGAACTCCTACGAGCAGTACTTC. Its translation: CASSKVGGRNSYEQYF.